This T cell receptor beta chain was observed in a study of shared clonotypes between healthy human individuals. Study-level background: CD4 naive and CD4 memory each took three plates per donor, while CD8 naive took two and CD8 memory one. Whole-study results and caveats: Some clonotypes were shared by all four sorted-subset donors, while others were not shared. The non-shared ones had lower generation probabilities than the shared ones.

The sample holds one count of this clone. Its antigen is still unknown. Replicate PCRs run on sorted subsets employed roughly 190 ng DNA, 25,000 to 35,000 T cell genomes. Sequencing used immunoSEQ multiplex PCR; TCRdb keeps in-frame clones, though not all of them. The sample includes about 600,000 clones, 95% of them seen just once. The V gene's germline CDR1 is SGHTS and CDR2 YDEGEE. The V gene end was trimmed by 4 bases and the J gene end by 3 bases; junction bases not matched to a gene: 9. CDR3 size: 17 residues. Naive CD8 cells lacked CD45RO and underwent positive selection for CCR7, leaving out terminally differentiated effector memory CD45RA+ cells.

The sequence derives from a woman in her 30s in good health. The material sequenced was naive CD8+ T cells sorted from blood. This chain joins TRBV5-8 and TRBJ2-3, with 12 bases fitting TRBD1. In DNA form, the CDR3 reads TGTGCCAGCAGCGACCCGGGACAGGGGGCTGTGACAGATACGCAGTATTTT. The encoded protein is CASSDPGQGAVTDTQYF.